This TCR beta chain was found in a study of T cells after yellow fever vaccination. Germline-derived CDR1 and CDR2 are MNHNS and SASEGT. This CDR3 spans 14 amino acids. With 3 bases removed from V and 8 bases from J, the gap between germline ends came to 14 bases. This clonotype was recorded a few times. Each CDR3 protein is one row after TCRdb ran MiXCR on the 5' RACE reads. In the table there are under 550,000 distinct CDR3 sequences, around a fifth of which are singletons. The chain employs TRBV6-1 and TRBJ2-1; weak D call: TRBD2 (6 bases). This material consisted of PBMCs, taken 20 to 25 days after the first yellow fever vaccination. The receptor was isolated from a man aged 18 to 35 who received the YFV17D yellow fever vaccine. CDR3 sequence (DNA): TGTGCCAGCAGTGAGGGACTGAGAGTTCATGAGCAGTTCTTC. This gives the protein CASSEGLRVHEQFF.